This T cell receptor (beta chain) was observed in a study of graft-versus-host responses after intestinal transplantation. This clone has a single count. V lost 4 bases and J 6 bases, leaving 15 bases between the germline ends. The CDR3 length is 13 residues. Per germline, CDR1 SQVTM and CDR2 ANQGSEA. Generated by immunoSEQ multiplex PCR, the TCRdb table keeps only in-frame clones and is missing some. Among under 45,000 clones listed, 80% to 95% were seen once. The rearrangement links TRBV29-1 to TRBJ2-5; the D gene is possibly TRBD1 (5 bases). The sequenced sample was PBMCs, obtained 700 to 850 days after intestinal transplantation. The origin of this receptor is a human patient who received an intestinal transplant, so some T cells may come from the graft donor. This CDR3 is CSVGAGLSKTQYF. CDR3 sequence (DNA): TGCAGCGTTGGCGCAGGGTTGAGTAAGACCCAGTACTTC.